The 2 T cell receptor beta chains below were found in one sample sequenced in a study of blood T cell repertoires in COVID-19. Sequenced by immunoSEQ multiplex PCR; TCRdb stores in-frame clones only, minus some. The table shows 110,000 or so clones, with under 90% occurring only once. The sample comprised peripheral blood. The receptors shown here come from a man in his sixties with acute or convalescent COVID-19.

The V call is TRBV18, the J call TRBJ1-1; no clear D gene. The V and J ends lost 1 base and 6 bases respectively, with 12 bases between them. Germline-derived CDR1 and CDR2 are KGHSH and LQKENI. This CDR3 contains 14 residues. The CDR3 DNA is TGTGCCAGCTCACCACGGGCAACTCCCCCTGAAGCTTTCTTT. It translates to CASSPRATPPEAFF.

This clone was detected only once. V gene TRBV5-5 combines with J gene TRBJ2-1; TRBD2 agrees at 11 bases. The CDR3 contains 14 residues. J lost 9 bases, V lost 6 bases, and 8 bases had no gene match. CDR1 is SGHKS and CDR2 is YYEKEE in the germline V gene (reference sequence). This CDR3 is CASNVAGGPSEQFF. CDR3 in DNA: TGTGCCAGCAACGTAGCGGGAGGGCCGAGTGAGCAGTTCTTC.